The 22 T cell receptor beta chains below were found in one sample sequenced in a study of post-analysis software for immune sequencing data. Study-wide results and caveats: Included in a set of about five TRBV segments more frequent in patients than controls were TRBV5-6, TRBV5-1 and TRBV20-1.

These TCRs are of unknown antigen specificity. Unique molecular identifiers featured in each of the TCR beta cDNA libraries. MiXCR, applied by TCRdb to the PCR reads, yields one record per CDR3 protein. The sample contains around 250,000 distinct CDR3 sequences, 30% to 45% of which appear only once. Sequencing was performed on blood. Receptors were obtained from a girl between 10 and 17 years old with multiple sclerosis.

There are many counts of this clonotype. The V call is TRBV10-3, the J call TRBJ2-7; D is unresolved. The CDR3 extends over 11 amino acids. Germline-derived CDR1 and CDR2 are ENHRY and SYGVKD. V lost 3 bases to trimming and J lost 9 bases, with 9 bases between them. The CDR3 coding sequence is TGTGCCATCAGTGACGGATCCTCGCAGTACTTC. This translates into CAISDGSSQYF.

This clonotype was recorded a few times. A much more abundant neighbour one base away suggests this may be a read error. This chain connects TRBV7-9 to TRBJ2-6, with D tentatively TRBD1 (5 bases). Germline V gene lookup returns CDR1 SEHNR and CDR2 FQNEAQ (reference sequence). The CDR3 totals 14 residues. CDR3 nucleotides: TGTGCCAGCAGCCCGACCTGGGGCGACAACGTCCGGACTTTC. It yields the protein CASSPTWGDNVRTF.

Here the CDR3 DNA reads TGTGCCAGCAGCCGGACAGGGGGCAGGACAGATACGCAGTATTTT. Encoded protein: CASSRTGGRTDTQYF. The J gene is TRBJ2-3, the V gene TRBV7-2; 11 bases agree with TRBD1. This CDR3 is built from 15 residues. V lost 5 bases and J lost 3; bases outside the gene matches: 4. CDR1 SGHTA and CDR2 FQGNSA come from the germline V gene.

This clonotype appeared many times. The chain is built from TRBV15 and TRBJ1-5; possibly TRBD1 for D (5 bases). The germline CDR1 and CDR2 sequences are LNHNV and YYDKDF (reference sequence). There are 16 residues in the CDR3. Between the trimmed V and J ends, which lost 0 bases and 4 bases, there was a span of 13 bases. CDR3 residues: CATSREVGRVNQPQHF. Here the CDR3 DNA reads TGTGCCACCAGCAGAGAAGTGGGACGCGTGAATCAGCCCCAGCATTTT.

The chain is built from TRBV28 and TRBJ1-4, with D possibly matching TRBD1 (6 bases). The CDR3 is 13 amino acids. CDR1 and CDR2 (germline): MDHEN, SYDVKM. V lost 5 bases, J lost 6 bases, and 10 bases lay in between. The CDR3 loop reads CASSTGTYEKLFF. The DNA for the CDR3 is TGTGCCAGCAGTACCGGGACATATGAAAAACTGTTTTTT. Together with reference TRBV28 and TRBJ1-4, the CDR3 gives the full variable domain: DVKVTQSSRYLVKRTGEKVFLECVQDMDHENMFWYRQDPGLGLRLIYFSYDVKMKEKGDIPEGYSVSREKKERFSLILESASTNQTSMYLCASSTGTYEKLFFGSGTQLSVL.

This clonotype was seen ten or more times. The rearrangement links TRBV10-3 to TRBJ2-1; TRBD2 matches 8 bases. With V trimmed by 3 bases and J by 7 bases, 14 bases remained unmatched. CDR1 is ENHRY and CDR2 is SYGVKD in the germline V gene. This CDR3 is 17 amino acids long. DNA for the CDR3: TGTGCCATCAGTGAAAGGGCGGGAGGCCTCCTTTTTAATGAGCAGTTCTTC. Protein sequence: CAISERAGGLLFNEQFF.

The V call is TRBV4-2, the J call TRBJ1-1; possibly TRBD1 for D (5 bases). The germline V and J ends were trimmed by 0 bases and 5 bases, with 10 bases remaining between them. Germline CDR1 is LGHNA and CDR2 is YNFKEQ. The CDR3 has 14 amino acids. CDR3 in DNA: TGTGCCAGCAGCCAAGATCCAGGGAGTACTGAAGCTTTCTTT. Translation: CASSQDPGSTEAFF.

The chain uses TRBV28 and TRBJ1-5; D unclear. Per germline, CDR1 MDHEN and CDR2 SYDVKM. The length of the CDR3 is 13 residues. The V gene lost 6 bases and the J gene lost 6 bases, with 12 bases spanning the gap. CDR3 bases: TGTGCCAGCAGGGCACTTCCAGGTCAGCCCCAGCATTTT. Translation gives CASRALPGQPQHF.

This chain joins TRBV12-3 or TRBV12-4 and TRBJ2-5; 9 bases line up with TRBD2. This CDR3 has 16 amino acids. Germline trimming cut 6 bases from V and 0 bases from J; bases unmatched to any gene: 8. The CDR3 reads CASSEGLASYQETQYF. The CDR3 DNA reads TGTGCCAGCAGCGAGGGACTAGCCTCTTACCAAGAGACCCAGTACTTC.

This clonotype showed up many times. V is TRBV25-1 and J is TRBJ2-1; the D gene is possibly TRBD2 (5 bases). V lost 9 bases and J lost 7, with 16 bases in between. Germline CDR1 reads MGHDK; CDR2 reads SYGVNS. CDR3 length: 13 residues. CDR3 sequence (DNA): TGTGCCAGTGGCAGGCCCCCGGGGAATGAGCAGTTCTTC. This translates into CASGRPPGNEQFF.

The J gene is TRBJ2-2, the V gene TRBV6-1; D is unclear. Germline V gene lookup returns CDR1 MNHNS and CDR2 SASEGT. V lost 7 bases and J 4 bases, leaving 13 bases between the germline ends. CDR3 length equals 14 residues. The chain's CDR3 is CASIVGASTGELFF. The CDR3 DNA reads TGTGCCAGCATCGTCGGAGCGAGCACCGGGGAGCTGTTTTTT.

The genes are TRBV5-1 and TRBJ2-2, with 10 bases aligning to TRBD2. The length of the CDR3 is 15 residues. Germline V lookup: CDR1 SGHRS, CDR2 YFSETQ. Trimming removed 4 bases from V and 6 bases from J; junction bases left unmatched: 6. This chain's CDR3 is CASSVTSGTAGELFF. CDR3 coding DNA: TGCGCCAGCAGCGTTACTAGCGGGACAGCCGGGGAGCTGTTTTTT.

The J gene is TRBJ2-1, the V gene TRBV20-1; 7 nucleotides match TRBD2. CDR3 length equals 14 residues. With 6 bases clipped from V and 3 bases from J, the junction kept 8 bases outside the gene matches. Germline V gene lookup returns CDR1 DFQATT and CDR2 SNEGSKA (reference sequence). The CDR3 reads CSAPRGDYYNEQFF. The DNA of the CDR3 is TGCAGTGCGCCTCGAGGGGACTACTACAATGAGCAGTTCTTC.

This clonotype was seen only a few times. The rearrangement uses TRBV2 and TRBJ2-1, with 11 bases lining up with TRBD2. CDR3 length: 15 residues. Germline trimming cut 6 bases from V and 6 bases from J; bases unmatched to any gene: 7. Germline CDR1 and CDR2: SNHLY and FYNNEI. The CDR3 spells CASRGLAGGINEQFF. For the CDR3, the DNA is TGTGCCAGCAGGGGCCTAGCGGGGGGAATCAATGAGCAGTTCTTC.

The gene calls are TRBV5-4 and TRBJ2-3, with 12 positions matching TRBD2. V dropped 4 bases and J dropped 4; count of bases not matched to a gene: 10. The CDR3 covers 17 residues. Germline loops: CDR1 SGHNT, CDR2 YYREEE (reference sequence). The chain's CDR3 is CASSQRKTSGGADTQYF. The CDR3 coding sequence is TGTGCCAGCAGCCAAAGAAAGACTAGCGGGGGCGCAGATACGCAGTATTTT.

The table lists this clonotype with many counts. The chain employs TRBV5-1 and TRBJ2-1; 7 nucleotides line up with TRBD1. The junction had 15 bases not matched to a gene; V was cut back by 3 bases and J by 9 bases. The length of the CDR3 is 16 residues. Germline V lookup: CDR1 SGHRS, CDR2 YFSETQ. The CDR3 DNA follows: TGCGCCAGCAGCTCTGACAGGGTTTCTATTGTCGGTGAGCAGTTCTTC. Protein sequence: CASSSDRVSIVGEQFF.

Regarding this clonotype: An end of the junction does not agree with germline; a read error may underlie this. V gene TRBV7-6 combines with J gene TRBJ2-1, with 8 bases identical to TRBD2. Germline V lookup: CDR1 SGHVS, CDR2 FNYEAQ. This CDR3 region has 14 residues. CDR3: CASRAGAAHNEHFF. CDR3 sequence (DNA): TGTGCCAGCAGAGCGGGGGCAGCACACAATGAGCACTTCTTC.

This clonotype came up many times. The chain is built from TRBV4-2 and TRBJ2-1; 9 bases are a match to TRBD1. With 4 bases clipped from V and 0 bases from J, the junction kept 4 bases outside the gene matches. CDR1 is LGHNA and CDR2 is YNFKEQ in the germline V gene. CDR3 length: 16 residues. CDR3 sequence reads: CASSLKTGGSYNEQFF. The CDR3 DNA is TGTGCCAGCAGCCTTAAGACAGGGGGCTCCTACAATGAGCAGTTCTTC.

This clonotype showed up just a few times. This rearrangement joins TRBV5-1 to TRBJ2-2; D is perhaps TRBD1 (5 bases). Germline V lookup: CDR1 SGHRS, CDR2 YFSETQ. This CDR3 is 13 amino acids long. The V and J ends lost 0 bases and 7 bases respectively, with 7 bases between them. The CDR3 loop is CASSLDRRGELFF. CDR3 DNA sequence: TGCGCCAGCAGCTTGGACAGGCGCGGGGAGCTGTTTTTT.

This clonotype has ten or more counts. The CDR3 sequence is CASKRDRGYRETQYF. The CDR3 DNA is TGTGCCAGCAAGCGGGACAGGGGTTACAGGGAGACCCAGTACTTC. This chain joins TRBV6-5 and TRBJ2-5; 10 bases fit TRBD1. The CDR3 totals 15 residues. Germline V gene sequence: CDR1 MNHEY, CDR2 SVGAGI. V dropped 7 bases and J dropped 5; count of bases not matched to a gene: 10.

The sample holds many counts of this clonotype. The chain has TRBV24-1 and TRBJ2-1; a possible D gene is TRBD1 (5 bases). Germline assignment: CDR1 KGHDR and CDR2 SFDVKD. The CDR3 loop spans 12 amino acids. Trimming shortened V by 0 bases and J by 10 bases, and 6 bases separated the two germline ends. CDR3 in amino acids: CATSDLGAEQFF. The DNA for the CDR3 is TGTGCCACCAGTGATTTGGGGGCAGAGCAGTTCTTC.

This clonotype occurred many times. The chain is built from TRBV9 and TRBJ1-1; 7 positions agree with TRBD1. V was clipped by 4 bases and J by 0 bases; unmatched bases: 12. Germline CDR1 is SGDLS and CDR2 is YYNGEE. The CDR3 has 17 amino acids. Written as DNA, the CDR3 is TGTGCCAGCAGCCCAGAGGGCAGGGGGTGGATGAACACTGAAGCTTTCTTT. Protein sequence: CASSPEGRGWMNTEAFF.